This T cell receptor beta chain comes out of a study of blood T cell repertoires in COVID-19. Participants were aged about 18 to 100 years from more than 20 US areas. Produced via immunoSEQ multiplex PCR; TCRdb's table is partial and in-frame only. Here the sample spans over 250,000 clones, around 89% being singletons. This TCR was sampled from a woman aged 18-29 years who had recovered from COVID-19. Sequenced sample: PBMCs or T cells enriched from blood (not recorded which).

CDR3 region: CAAWAQGNQPQHF. For the CDR3, the DNA is TGTGCCGCCTGGGCACAGGGAAATCAGCCCCAGCATTTT. The chain combines TRBV6-5 with TRBJ1-5, with D maybe TRBD1 (6 bases). CDR1 and CDR2 from the germline V gene are MNHEY and SVGAGI. The CDR3 is 13 amino acids. The ends were cut back, 11 bases at V and 4 bases at J, with 15 bases in the middle.